This T cell receptor beta chain derives from a study of identifying expanded T cells in peripheral blood. A note on this clone: Its antigen is not identified.

The table came from immunoSEQ multiplex PCR; TCRdb's copy has only in-frame clones and leaves some out. The sample comprises more than 95,000 clones, about four fifths of which are singletons, and roughly 3.3% rests with the top ten. No infections or other immune events were documented during collection. Study findings and constraints: Technical replicates showed roughly 1.2 changed clones; around two weeks roughly 18; four weeks 19. Roughly 2-week clone count variance significantly increased as total template count grew.

This CDR3 region has 15 residues. Losses at the gene ends were 0 bases for V and 5 bases for J; bases not matched to a gene: 5. Germline CDR1 is SGHRS and CDR2 is YFSETQ. This clonotype was sampled from a person between 18 and 69 years old in good health. The chain joins TRBV5-1 to TRBJ1-2; 9 bases agree with TRBD1. Specimen: blood. CDR3 DNA sequence: TGCGCCAGCAGCTTGGGAGACGGGACAGGGTATGGCTACACCTTC. This gives the protein CASSLGDGTGYGYTF.